A single sample gave rise to the 27 T cell receptor beta chains below, sequenced in a study of control samples from healthy donors and cancer patients. Libraries were prepared by immunoSEQ multiplex PCR; TCRdb keeps only in-frame clonotypes and omits some of them. This repertoire shows approximately 100,000 clones, approximately 90% found once; its top ten account for about 4%. Material: blood. These TCRs come from a woman in her late teens or twenties in good health.

J is TRBJ1-2 and V is TRBV5-1; D is perhaps TRBD1 (6 bases). V was clipped by 0 bases and J by 8 bases, with 14 bases between them. The CDR3 loop spans 14 amino acids. Germline V gives CDR1 SGHRS, CDR2 YFSETQ. CDR3 region: CASSLGQGTGGYTF. The CDR3 nucleotides are TGCGCCAGCAGCTTGGGGCAGGGGACGGGAGGCTACACCTTC.

The chain uses TRBV27 and TRBJ2-1; D remains unclear. Germline loops: CDR1 MNHEY, CDR2 SMNVEV (reference sequence). The length of the CDR3 is 13 residues. V was trimmed by 2 bases and J by 3 bases, leaving 5 bases between them. The CDR3 sequence is CASSLKGYNEQFF. The CDR3 DNA is TGTGCCAGCAGTTTAAAGGGCTACAATGAGCAGTTCTTC.

The J gene is TRBJ2-6, the V gene TRBV19; tentatively, D is TRBD1 or TRBD2 (6 bases each). V was pared by 5 bases and J by 0 bases, with 20 bases between. CDR1 and CDR2 from the germline V gene are LNHDA and SQIVND (reference sequence). The length of the CDR3 is 19 residues. In DNA form, the CDR3 reads TGTGCCAGTAGTGAAGGGGGGATACCCCTCCTCTCTGGGGCCAACGTCCTGACTTTC. Translating it yields CASSEGGIPLLSGANVLTF.

The chain recombines TRBV4-1 with TRBJ2-7; TRBD1 agrees at 8 bases. This CDR3 has 14 residues. After removal of 4 bases from V and 4 bases from J, the junction contained 6 bases not matched to a gene. Germline lookup yields CDR1 MGHRA and CDR2 YSYEKL. CDR3 sequence (DNA): TGCGCCAGCAGCCTTCGACAGGGGTCGTACGAGCAGTACTTC. It yields the protein CASSLRQGSYEQYF.

The chain is built from TRBV5-4 and TRBJ1-1; D is perhaps TRBD1 (6 bases). Trimming stripped 1 base from V and 6 bases from J, with 10 bases between. The germline gives CDR1 SGHNT, CDR2 YYREEE (reference sequence). The CDR3 consists of 13 residues. Here the CDR3 reads CASSLWGGPEAFF. Written as DNA, the CDR3 is TGTGCCAGCAGCTTGTGGGGGGGCCCTGAAGCTTTCTTT.

The chain combines TRBV7-6 with TRBJ2-3; D is undetermined. The germline gives CDR1 SGHVS, CDR2 FNYEAQ. V was clipped by 0 bases and J by 6 bases, with 10 bases between them. The CDR3 covers 14 residues. The CDR3 DNA is TGTGCCAGCAGCTTAGCGCAAAGCAGGGATACGCAGTATTTT. As protein: CASSLAQSRDTQYF.

V is TRBV3-1 (or the pseudogene TRBV3-2) and J is TRBJ2-2, with D uncertain. This CDR3 spans 15 amino acids. V was cut by 1 base and J by 3 bases, with 9 bases left in between. The germline gives CDR1 LGHDT, CDR2 YNNKEL (reference sequence). CDR3 sequence: CASSQALGDTGELFF. For the CDR3, the DNA is TGTGCCAGCAGCCAAGCGCTTGGGGACACCGGGGAGCTGTTTTTT.

The chain's CDR3 is CASSLELGSYNSPLHF. The CDR3 DNA reads TGTGCCAGCAGCTTAGAGTTGGGGTCCTATAATTCACCCCTCCACTTT. The chain recombines TRBV13 with TRBJ1-6; D ambiguous. The length of the CDR3 is 16 residues. V dropped 1 base and J dropped 1 base, with 8 bases sitting between them. Germline V gene data show CDR1 as PRHDT and CDR2 as FYEKMQ (reference sequence). The whole variable domain, remainder taken from reference TRBV13 and TRBJ1-6, is AAGVIQSPRHLIKEKRETATLKCYPIPRHDTVYWYQQGPGQDPQFLISFYEKMQSDKGSIPDRFSAQQFSDYHSELNMSSLELGDSALYFCASSLELGSYNSPLHFGNGTRLTVT.

The chain has TRBV18 and TRBJ2-1, with D tentatively TRBD1 or TRBD2 (5 bases each). Germline CDR1 KGHSH, CDR2 LQKENI. Trimming pared 3 bases from V and 6 bases from J, leaving 15 bases between. The CDR3 sequence is 15 residues long. CDR3: CASSPLGTLPNEQFF. CDR3 bases: TGTGCCAGCTCACCCTTGGGGACGCTACCCAATGAGCAGTTCTTC. Looking up the rest from reference TRBV18 and TRBJ2-1 gives the full variable domain: NAGVMQNPRHLVRRRGQEARLRCSPMKGHSHVYWYRQLPEEGLKFMVYLQKENIIDESGMPKERFSAEFPKEGPSILRIQQVVRGDSAAYFCASSPLGTLPNEQFFGPGTRLTVL.

The chain couples TRBV5-1 to TRBJ2-7; 7 nucleotides line up with TRBD2. After removal of 0 bases from V and 4 bases from J, the junction contained 7 bases not matched to a gene. The CDR3 is made up of 15 amino acids. Germline V gives CDR1 SGHRS, CDR2 YFSETQ. The CDR3 sequence is CASSLAASGGYEQYF. The CDR3, as DNA: TGCGCCAGCAGCTTGGCCGCTAGCGGTGGATACGAGCAGTACTTC.

This chain joins TRBV7-6 and TRBJ1-4; 7 bases map to TRBD1. The V and J ends lost 1 base and 8 bases, in that order; junction bases with no gene match: 4. The CDR3 loop spans 14 amino acids. Per the germline V gene, CDR1 is SGHVS and CDR2 is FNYEAQ. The CDR3 DNA follows: TGTGCCAGCAGCTTAGACAGGGGAGCCGAAAAACTGTTTTTT. It yields the protein CASSLDRGAEKLFF.

V usage is TRBV27 and J usage is TRBJ1-5; 7 positions agree with TRBD1. CDR3 length: 20 residues. V was pared by 10 bases and J by 5 bases, with 29 bases of the junction left unmatched. The germline V gene encodes CDR1 MNHEY and CDR2 SMNVEV (reference sequence). The CDR3 region has the DNA TGTGCCACCCTTCCTCGGGACAGAAACCGAAACGCCGACGTTGATCAGCCCCAGCATTTT. It yields the protein CATLPRDRNRNADVDQPQHF.

This rearrangement joins TRBV5-1 to TRBJ2-3; 8 nucleotides line up with TRBD2. Trimming at V came to 4 bases and at J to 2 bases, leaving 3 bases not matched to a gene. This CDR3 comprises 14 residues. CDR1 and CDR2 (germline): SGHRS, YFSETQ. This CDR3 is CASSLSGVTDTQYF. As DNA, the CDR3 is TGCGCCAGCAGCCTTAGCGGGGTCACAGATACGCAGTATTTT.

The chain has TRBV7-8 and TRBJ1-4; D gene ambiguous. CDR1 is SGHVS and CDR2 is FQNEAQ in the germline V gene. The CDR3 totals 13 residues. V lost 8 bases to trimming and J lost 0 bases, with 7 bases between them. The CDR3 coding sequence is TGTGCCAGCCGAAGAACAACTAATGAAAAACTGTTTTTT. Translated, it gives CASRRTTNEKLFF.

The chain links TRBV6-5 to TRBJ1-5; D uncertain. Per germline, CDR1 MNHEY and CDR2 SVGAGI. The length of the CDR3 is 13 residues. V was clipped by 5 bases and J by 13 bases, with 18 bases between them. The CDR3 DNA follows: TGTGCCAGCAGTATCAGCCTCCCAACTTCGCAGCATTTT. It yields the protein CASSISLPTSQHF.

This sequence joins TRBV21-1 and TRBJ2-5. TRBV21-1 is listed as a pseudogene. The CDR3 runs to 16 residues. CDR3 DNA: TGTGCCAGCATTCCTCATAAGGGGGGATGCGGAGAGACCCAGTACTTC. Its protein product is CASIPHKGGCGETQYF.

The chain's CDR3 is CASSLAVNEKLFF. As DNA, the CDR3 is TGTGCCAGCAGCTTGGCAGTGAATGAAAAACTGTTTTTT. The chain couples TRBV5-8 to TRBJ1-4; D ambiguous. This CDR3 spans 13 amino acids. CDR1 and CDR2 (germline): SGHTS, YDEGEE. Trimming left V 0 bases short and J 5 bases short, with 5 bases between.

The chain employs TRBV7-2 and TRBJ2-1, with 12 nucleotides matching TRBD2. CDR1 and CDR2 (germline): SGHTA, FQGNSA. V gave up 3 bases and J gave up 7 bases; unmatched junction bases: 7. CDR3 length: 16 amino acids. The CDR3 DNA reads as TGTGCCAGCAGCTTGCGGACGGGGACTAGCGGGAATGAGCAGTTCTTC. Its protein product is CASSLRTGTSGNEQFF.

This clone was seen a single time. The J gene is TRBJ1-2, the V gene TRBV6-1; D gene ambiguous. This CDR3 is built from 12 residues. Germline V gene lookup returns CDR1 MNHNS and CDR2 SASEGT. Deletions cut 6 bases from V and 1 base from J, with 6 bases between. CDR3 amino acids: CASRSNNYGYTF. CDR3 DNA: TGTGCCAGCAGGTCCAATAACTATGGCTACACCTTC.

This chain uses TRBV29-1 with TRBJ2-7, with 9 bases lining up with TRBD1. Germline trimming cut 7 bases from V and 3 bases from J; bases unmatched to any gene: 7. This CDR3 has 13 amino acids. Per germline, CDR1 SQVTM and CDR2 ANQGSEA. The CDR3 nucleotides are TGCAGCGCACAGGGGGCGATTCTCTACGAGCAGTACTTC. Translation gives CSAQGAILYEQYF.

The chain uses TRBV6-1 and TRBJ1-6; no definite D call. Per the germline V gene, CDR1 is MNHNS and CDR2 is SASEGT. The CDR3 runs 18 residues. Trimming removed 0 bases at V and 9 bases at J, with 21 bases between. The CDR3 DNA is TGTGCCAGCAGTGAAGCGTACACCGTGGCCAGTAGACGTTCACCCCTCCACTTT. It yields the protein CASSEAYTVASRRSPLHF.

This chain links TRBV7-3 with TRBJ2-1, with TRBD1 matching 10 bases. The CDR3 length is 16 residues. Germline V gives CDR1 SGHTA, CDR2 FQGTGA. V lost 1 base, J lost 7 bases, and 7 bases stayed unmatched. The CDR3 DNA reads as TGTGCCAGCAGCTTAATTGTTGGGACAGGGGTGAATGAGCAGTTCTTC. It translates to CASSLIVGTGVNEQFF. Together with reference TRBV7-3 and TRBJ2-1, the CDR3 gives the full variable domain: GAGVSQTPSNKVTEKGKYVELRCDPISGHTALYWYRQSLGQGPEFLIYFQGTGAADDSGLPNDRFFAVRPEGSVSTLKIQRTERGDSAVYLCASSLIVGTGVNEQFFGPGTRLTVL.

The CDR3 DNA reads TGTGCCAGTCGACCGGGACTAGCGTCCGAGACCCAGTACTTC. This codes for CASRPGLASETQYF. The chain links TRBV28 to TRBJ2-5; the match to TRBD2 covers 10 bases. Germline trimming cut 9 bases from V and 5 bases from J; bases unmatched to any gene: 9. This CDR3 has 14 residues. Germline V gives CDR1 MDHEN, CDR2 SYDVKM.

The V and J genes are TRBV7-2 and TRBJ2-7, with D uncertain. The CDR3 loop spans 12 amino acids. V lost 3 bases and J 7 bases, leaving 10 bases between the germline ends. Germline CDR1 reads SGHTA; CDR2 reads FQGNSA. The CDR3 sequence: CASSFVMGEQYF. The CDR3 DNA follows: TGTGCCAGCAGCTTCGTCATGGGGGAGCAGTACTTC.

The rearrangement joins TRBV4-1 to TRBJ2-7; tentatively, D is TRBD2 (6 bases). Per the germline V gene, CDR1 is MGHRA and CDR2 is YSYEKL. The CDR3 has 15 residues. Trimming left V 1 base short and J 3 bases short, with 13 bases between. The CDR3 nucleotides read TGCGCCAGCAGCCAAGTCGGAGCGGGTGGCTACGAGCAGTACTTC. It codes for CASSQVGAGGYEQYF.

CDR3 residues: CASSYGLAGGTDTQYF. CDR3 DNA sequence: TGCGCCAGCAGCTACGGACTAGCGGGGGGCACAGATACGCAGTATTTT. The chain carries TRBV5-1 and TRBJ2-3, with 13 bases that match TRBD2. CDR3 length: 16 amino acids. The germline gives CDR1 SGHRS, CDR2 YFSETQ. Trimming cost V 3 bases and J 1 base; bases outside gene matches: 2.

J is TRBJ1-1 and V is TRBV18, with D perhaps matching TRBD1 (5 bases). Germline loops: CDR1 KGHSH, CDR2 LQKENI. The CDR3 has 21 residues. V lost 4 bases and J 1 base, leaving 31 bases between the germline ends. The CDR3: CASSLTTQQSVVGGGNTEAFF. The CDR3, as DNA: TGTGCCAGCTCACTAACTACCCAACAAAGCGTCGTAGGTGGGGGGAACACTGAAGCTTTCTTT.